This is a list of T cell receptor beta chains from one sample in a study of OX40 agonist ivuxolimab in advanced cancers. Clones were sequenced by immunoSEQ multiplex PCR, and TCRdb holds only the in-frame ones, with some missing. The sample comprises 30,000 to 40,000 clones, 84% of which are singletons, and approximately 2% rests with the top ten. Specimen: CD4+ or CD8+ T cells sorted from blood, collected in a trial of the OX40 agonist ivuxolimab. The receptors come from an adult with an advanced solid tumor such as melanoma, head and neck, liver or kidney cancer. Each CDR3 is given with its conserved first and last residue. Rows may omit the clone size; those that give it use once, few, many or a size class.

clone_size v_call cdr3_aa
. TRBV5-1 CASSSTRGTSGGLLYEQYF
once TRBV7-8 CASSSGQVPYEQYF
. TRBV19 CASSTPGRRTGELFF
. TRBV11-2 CASSLNLVQGALGNTIYF
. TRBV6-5 CASSYRGQGTEAFF
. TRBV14 CASSQTTDTQYF
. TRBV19 CASSPGGGRYTGELFF
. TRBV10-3 CAISEYGTGVTEAFF
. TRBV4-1 CASSQTTTTALWNEQFF
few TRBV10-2 CASRNILGEKLFF
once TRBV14 CASSSGGYEQYF
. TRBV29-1 CSVVAGGREQFF
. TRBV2 CASLRGDRELNQPQHF
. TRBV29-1 CSVELSAVYF
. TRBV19 CASSSTGTGSYEQYF
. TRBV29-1 CSSSSGEKLFF